This entry features one T cell receptor beta chain sequence. This entry is derived from a study of blood T cell repertoires in COVID-19. Study-wide background: The cDNA or gDNA used as material had been derived from T cells, B-cell-depleted T cells, or PBMCs.

The study recruited people aged about 18 to 89 years across approximately 25 US areas. Researchers sorted participants into cohorts using their self-reported clinical history. The CDR3 sequence is 15 residues long. The J segment lost 8 bases and the V segment lost 6 bases, leaving 10 bases of the junction unmatched. Germline values: CDR1 SGHAT, CDR2 FQNNGV. Per the original data handling: Reference gene primer amplification in the assay estimated nucleated cell counts. Libraries were prepared by immunoSEQ multiplex PCR; TCRdb keeps only in-frame clonotypes and omits some of them. V and J calls and clone size are as listed in that table; D and trimming were resolved from the DNA. The table shows 300,000 to 500,000 clones, with 88% occurring only once.

The specimen was PBMCs or T cells enriched from blood (not recorded which). The genes are TRBV11-2 and TRBJ2-1; 10 bases match TRBD2. This sequence was found in a middle-aged woman with acute COVID-19. This CDR3 is CASRSPGLAIDEQFF. The CDR3 DNA reads as TGTGCCAGCAGATCCCCGGGACTAGCGATTGATGAGCAGTTCTTC. Combining the CDR3 with reference TRBV11-2 and TRBJ2-1 gives the whole variable domain EAGVAQSPRYKIIEKRQSVAFWCNPISGHATLYWYQQILGQGPKLLIQFQNNGVVDDSQLPKDRFSAERLKGVDSTLKIQPAKLEDSAVYLCASRSPGLAIDEQFFGPGTRLTVL.